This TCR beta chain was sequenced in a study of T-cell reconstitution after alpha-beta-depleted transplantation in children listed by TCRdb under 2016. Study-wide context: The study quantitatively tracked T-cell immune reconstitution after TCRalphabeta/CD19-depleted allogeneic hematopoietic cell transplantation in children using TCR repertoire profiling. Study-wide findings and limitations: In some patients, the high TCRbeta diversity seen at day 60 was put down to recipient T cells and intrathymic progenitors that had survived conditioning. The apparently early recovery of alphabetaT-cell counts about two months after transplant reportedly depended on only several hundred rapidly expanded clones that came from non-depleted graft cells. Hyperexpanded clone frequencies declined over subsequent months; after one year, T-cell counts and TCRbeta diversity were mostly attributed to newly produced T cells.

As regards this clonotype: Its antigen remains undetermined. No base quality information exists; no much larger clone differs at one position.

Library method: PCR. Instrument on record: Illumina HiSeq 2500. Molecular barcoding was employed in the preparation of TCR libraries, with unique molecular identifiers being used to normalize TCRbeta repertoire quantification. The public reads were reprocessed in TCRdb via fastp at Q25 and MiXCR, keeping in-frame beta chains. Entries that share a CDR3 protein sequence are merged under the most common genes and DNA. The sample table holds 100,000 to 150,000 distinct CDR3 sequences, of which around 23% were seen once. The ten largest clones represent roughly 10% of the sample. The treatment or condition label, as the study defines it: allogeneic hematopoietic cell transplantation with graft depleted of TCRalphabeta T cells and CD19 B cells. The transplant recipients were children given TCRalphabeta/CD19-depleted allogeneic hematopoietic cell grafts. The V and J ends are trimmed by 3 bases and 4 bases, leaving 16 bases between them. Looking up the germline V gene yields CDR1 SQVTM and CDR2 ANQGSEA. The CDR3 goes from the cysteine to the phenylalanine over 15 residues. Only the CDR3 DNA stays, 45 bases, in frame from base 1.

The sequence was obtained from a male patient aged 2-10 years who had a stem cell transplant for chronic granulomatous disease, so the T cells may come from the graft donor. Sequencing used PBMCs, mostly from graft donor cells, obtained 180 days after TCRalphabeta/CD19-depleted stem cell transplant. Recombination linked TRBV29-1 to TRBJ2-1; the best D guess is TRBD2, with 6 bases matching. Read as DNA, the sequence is TGCAGCGTTGATGGACTAACGGGACGTTACAATGAGCAGTTCTTC. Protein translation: CSVDGLTGRYNEQFF.